This paragraph covers one T cell receptor beta chain sequence. Its antigen is still unknown. The source of the sample is a study of radiotherapy plus CTLA-4 blockade in lung cancer. Overall study findings and caveats: In blood, early T cell clone dynamics reportedly predicted response best, together with interferon-beta. TCR clones from tumors expanded in blood after radiotherapy plus ipilimumab.

The assay was immunoSEQ multiplex PCR, and TCRdb's table has in-frame clones only and misses some. The data contain 53,000 or so clones, about 88% of them singletons. Focal radiation with ipilimumab CTLA-4 blockade was given to patients with chemo-refractory metastatic non-small-cell lung cancer. Germline V gene data show CDR1 as MNHNY and CDR2 as SVGAGI (reference sequence). The V segment lost 6 bases and the J segment 0 bases; nucleotides outside the gene matches: 3. The CDR3 is made up of 14 amino acids. Source: peripheral blood, taken from a patient treated with radiotherapy plus ipilimumab. The clonotype was recovered from a human donor with non-small cell lung cancer that progressed on radiotherapy plus ipilimumab. Some clones in this sample may be carry-over from other donors' samples. The chain combines TRBV6-6 with TRBJ2-3, with TRBD2 matching 7 bases. CDR3 nucleotides: TGTGCCAGCAGATTGGGGGGGAGCACAGATACGCAGTATTTT. Protein sequence: CASRLGGSTDTQYF.